This T cell receptor (beta chain) appears in the sequencing data of a study of CD8 T cells in ankylosing spondylitis. There are a few counts of this clonotype. One entry per CDR3 protein results from TCRdb running MiXCR on the 5' RACE reads. The table lists 300,000 to 350,000 distinct CDR3 sequences, about 15% of them singletons, with roughly 1.1% in the top ten. This CDR3 has 11 amino acids. V was shortened by 9 bases and J by 8 bases, with 12 bases between the two germline ends. The germline CDR1 and CDR2 sequences are KGHDR and SFDVKD. The receptor's source is a male donor with ankylosing spondylitis or in good health (not recorded which). This chain uses TRBV24-1 with TRBJ1-1; D uncertain. Sequencing was done on a sample of blood, either unsorted or a sorted T cell fraction (not recorded which). The CDR3 bases are TGTGCCACCTCAGAAGGTGGCGAAGCTTTCTTT. It codes for CATSEGGEAFF.